Below, one T cell receptor beta chain is given with its context. Germline V gene lookup returns CDR1 LGHNA and CDR2 YSLEER. The CDR3 extends over 19 amino acids. J gave up 0 bases and V 3 bases, and 11 bases lay outside the gene matches. These data come from a study of blood T cell repertoires in COVID-19. Overall study context: COVID-19 samples, acute and convalescent, were from the United States, Italy and Spain. Sources were T cells, B-cell-depleted T cells, or PBMCs; the material itself was cDNA or gDNA.

Per the original methods: Estimation of nucleated cell counts relied on the amplification of reference gene primers. Assay used: immunoSEQ multiplex PCR; TCRdb lists only in-frame clones, some missing. The V and J calls and clone size are taken from that table; D and trimming were inferred from the DNA. The data hold roughly 87,000 clones, with 86% observed a single time. The chain has TRBV4-3 and TRBJ2-6; 7 bases are shared with TRBD2. The sequence was obtained from a human donor in a cohort sampled during active COVID-19. Sample: peripheral blood. CDR3 loop: CASSQDGGGALSGANVLTF. CDR3 nucleotide sequence: TGCGCCAGCAGCCAGGATGGGGGGGGAGCCCTCTCTGGGGCCAACGTCCTGACTTTC.